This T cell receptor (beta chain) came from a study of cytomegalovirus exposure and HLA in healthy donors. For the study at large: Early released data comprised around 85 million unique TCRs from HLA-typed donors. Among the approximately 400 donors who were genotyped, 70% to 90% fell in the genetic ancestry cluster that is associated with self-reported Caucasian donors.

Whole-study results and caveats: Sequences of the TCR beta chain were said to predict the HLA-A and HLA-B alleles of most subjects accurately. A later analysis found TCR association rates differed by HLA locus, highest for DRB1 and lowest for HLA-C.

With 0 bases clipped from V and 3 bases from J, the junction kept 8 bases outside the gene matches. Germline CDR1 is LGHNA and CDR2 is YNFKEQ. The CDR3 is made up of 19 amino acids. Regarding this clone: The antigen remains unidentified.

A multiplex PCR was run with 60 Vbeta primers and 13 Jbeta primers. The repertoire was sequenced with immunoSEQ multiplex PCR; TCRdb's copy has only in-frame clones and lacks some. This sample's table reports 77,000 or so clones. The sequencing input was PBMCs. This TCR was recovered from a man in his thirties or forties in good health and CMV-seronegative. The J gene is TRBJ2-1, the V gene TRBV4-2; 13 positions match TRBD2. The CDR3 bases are TGTGCCAGCAGCCAAGAGGGCACTAGCGGGAGGGCTATCTACAATGAGCAGTTCTTC. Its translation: CASSQEGTSGRAIYNEQFF.